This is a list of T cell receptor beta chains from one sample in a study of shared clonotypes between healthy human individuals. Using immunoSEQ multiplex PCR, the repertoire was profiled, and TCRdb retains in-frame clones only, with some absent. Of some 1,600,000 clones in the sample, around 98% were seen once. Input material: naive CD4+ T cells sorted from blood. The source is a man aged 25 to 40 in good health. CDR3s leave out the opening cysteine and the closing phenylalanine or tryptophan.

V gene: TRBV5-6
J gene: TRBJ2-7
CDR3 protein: ASRRGVKVLVEDYEQY

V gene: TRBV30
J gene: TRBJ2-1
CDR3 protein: AWKVKGAYNEQF

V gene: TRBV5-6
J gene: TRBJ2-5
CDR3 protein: ASSLLGEYQETQY

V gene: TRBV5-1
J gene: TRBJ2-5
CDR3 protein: ASKNRVVVGETQY

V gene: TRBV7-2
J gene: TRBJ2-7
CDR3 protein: ASSLAHRGAYEQY

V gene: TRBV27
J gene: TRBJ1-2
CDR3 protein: ASSFRENYGYT

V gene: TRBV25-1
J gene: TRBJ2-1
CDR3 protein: ASSERRGASYNEQF

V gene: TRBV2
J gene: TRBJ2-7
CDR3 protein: ASSGIVQGAHEQY

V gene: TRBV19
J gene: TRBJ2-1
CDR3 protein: ASNTDGSSYNEQF

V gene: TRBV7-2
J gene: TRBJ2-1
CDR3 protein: ASSKGQGWNEQF

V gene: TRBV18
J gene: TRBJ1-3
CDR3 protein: ASSPPPFGNTIY

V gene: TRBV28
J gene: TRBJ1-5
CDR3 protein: ASSPTIAGGNQPQH

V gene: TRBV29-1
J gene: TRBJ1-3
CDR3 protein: SVVSRMGQGESSGNTIY

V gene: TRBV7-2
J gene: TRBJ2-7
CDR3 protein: ASRVGTSGGIYEQY

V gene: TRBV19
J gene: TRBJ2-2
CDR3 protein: ASSIQGGGVNTGELF

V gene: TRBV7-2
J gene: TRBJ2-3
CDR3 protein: ASSLDRGVDTQY

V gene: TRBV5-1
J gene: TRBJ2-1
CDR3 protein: ASSSGLAMANEQF

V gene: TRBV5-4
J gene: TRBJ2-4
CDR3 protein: ASSLDRNIQY

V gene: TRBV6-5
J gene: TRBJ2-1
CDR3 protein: ASSYSEIAGGEQF

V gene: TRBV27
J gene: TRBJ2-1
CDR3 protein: ASSYLPSGSNEQF

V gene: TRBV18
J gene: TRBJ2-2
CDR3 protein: ASSPRRGQGALTGELF

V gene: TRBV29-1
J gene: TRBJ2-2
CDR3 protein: SVGQGGSGELF

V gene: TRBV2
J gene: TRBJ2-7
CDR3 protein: ASMRTAYEQY

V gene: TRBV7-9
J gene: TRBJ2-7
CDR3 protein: ASSRASGPYEQY

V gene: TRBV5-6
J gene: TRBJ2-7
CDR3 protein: ASSLEGGNSYEQY

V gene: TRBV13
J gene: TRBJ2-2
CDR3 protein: ASSPRPTNTGELF

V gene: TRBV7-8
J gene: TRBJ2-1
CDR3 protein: ASSLGRGSYNEQF

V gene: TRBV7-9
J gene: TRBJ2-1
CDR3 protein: ASSPTNYYNEQF

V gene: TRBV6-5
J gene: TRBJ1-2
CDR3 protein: ASSYQRNYGYT

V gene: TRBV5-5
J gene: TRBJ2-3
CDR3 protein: ASSLTDTTDTQY

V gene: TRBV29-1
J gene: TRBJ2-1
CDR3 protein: SAGLAGGQRSSYNEQF

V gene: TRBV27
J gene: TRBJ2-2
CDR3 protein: ASSRHSGELF

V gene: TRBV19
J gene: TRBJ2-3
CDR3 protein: ASSTRGDTDTQY

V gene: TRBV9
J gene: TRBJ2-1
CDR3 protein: ASSAPFRTGGNEQF

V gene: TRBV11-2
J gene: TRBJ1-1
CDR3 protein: ASSLDEGWDTEAF

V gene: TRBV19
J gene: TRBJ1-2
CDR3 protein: ASSDRENGYT

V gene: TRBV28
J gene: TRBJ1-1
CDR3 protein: ASGAGALFAF

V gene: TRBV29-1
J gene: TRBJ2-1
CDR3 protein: SLTSPGSWDEQF

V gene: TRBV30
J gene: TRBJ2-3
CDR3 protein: AWSVRGDGSDTQY

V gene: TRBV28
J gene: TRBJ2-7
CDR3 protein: ATQLFGQGSSYEQY

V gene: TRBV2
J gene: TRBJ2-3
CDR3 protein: ASTGPGTSGSSPDTQY

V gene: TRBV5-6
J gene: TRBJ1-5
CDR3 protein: ASSFRVLGSNQPQH

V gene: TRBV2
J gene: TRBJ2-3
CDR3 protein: ASKAPRTGNIPPDTQY

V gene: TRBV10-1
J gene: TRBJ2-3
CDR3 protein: ASSETLLADTQY

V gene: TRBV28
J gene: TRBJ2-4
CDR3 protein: ASSPPLTSGSMRNIQY

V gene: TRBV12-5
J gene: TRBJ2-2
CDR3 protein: ASGALNTGELF

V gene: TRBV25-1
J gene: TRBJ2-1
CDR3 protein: ASSLLAGTRF

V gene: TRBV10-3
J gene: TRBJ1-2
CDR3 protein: AISEGGNYGYT

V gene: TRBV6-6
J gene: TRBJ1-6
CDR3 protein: ASSYLSSDSPLH

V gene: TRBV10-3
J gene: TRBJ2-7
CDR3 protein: AISRTGVDYEQY

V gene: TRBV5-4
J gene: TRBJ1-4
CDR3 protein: ASSFDRQGREKLF